Below, 8 T cell receptor beta chains from the same sample are listed, as sequenced in a study of human T cells and chemical hapten exposure. TCRdb ran MiXCR on the RACE reads and lists one entry per CDR3 protein. The repertoire holds about 300,000 distinct CDR3 sequences, roughly 6% seen once, with about 8.2% in the top ten. Indicated time point: pre-sensitization, week 0. Treatment: therapeutic diphenylcyclopropenone sensitization with weekly scalp DPC. Source: whole blood, taken in connection with sensitization to the hapten diphenylcyclopropenone (DPC). These receptor sequences come from a woman younger than 35 with alopecia areata. Some clones in this sample may be carry-over from other donors' samples.

This clonotype was observed many times. This chain uses TRBV24-1 with TRBJ1-2; D not certain. This CDR3 contains 14 residues. Trimming pared 1 base from V and 2 bases from J, leaving 7 bases between. Looked up from germline, CDR1 is KGHDR and CDR2 is SFDVKD. This CDR3 is CATSDFGRNYGYTF. The CDR3 bases are TGTGCCACCAGTGATTTTGGCAGAAACTATGGCTACACCTTC.

Ten or more counts support this clonotype. The CDR3 DNA reads TGTGCCAGCCAACGGGGTGGCTTTAGCAATCAGCCCCAGCATTTT. The encoded protein is CASQRGGFSNQPQHF. V and J are TRBV6-1 and TRBJ1-5; D is uncertain. Germline V gives CDR1 MNHNS, CDR2 SASEGT. V lost 8 bases and J 0 bases, leaving 14 bases between the germline ends. CDR3 size: 15 residues.

V is TRBV7-6 and J is TRBJ1-5, with D hard to call. Deletions cut 2 bases from V and 0 bases from J, with 8 bases between. CDR1 is SGHVS and CDR2 is FNYEAQ in the germline V gene. The CDR3 has 15 residues. Here the CDR3 DNA reads TGTGCCAGCAGCTTATCAGCTAATAGCAATCAGCCCCAGCATTTT. It translates to CASSLSANSNQPQHF.

The table lists this clonotype with a few counts. This chain links TRBV13 with TRBJ1-1; a possible D gene is TRBD1 (5 bases). CDR1 PRHDT and CDR2 FYEKMQ come from the germline V gene (reference sequence). The CDR3 covers 15 residues. V lost 3 bases to trimming and J lost 1 base, with 12 bases between them. CDR3 sequence reads: CASSFRAPPNTEAFF. In DNA form, the CDR3 reads TGTGCCAGCAGCTTCAGGGCCCCACCGAACACTGAAGCTTTCTTT.

This clonotype was observed a few times. The rearrangement links TRBV5-1 to TRBJ2-5, with no clear D. CDR3 length equals 15 residues. The germline V gene has CDR1 SGHRS and CDR2 YFSETQ. Trimming left V 1 base short and J 0 bases short, with 10 bases between. CDR3 in amino acids: CASSLYTANQETQYF. The CDR3 DNA reads TGCGCCAGCAGCTTGTACACGGCTAACCAAGAGACCCAGTACTTC.

This clonotype showed up just a few times. The chain recombines TRBV11-1 with TRBJ1-1; no clear D. Germline V gives CDR1 SGHAT, CDR2 FQDESV (reference sequence). The CDR3 has 16 amino acids. The V end was cut by 1 base, the J end by 3 bases, with 15 bases between. CDR3 sequence reads: CASSLEFGLRDTEAFF. The CDR3 region has the DNA TGTGCCAGCAGCTTAGAGTTCGGGTTGAGGGACACTGAAGCTTTCTTT.

This clonotype was observed at least ten times. The chain carries TRBV20-1 and TRBJ2-3; unclear D gene. This CDR3 contains 11 residues. CDR1 DFQATT and CDR2 SNEGSKA come from the germline V gene (reference sequence). Trimming took 3 bases from V and 4 from J, leaving 5 bases between them. The CDR3 protein is CSASYADTQYF. The CDR3, as DNA: TGCAGTGCTAGTTATGCAGATACGCAGTATTTT.

A few counts support this clonotype. J is TRBJ1-4 and V is TRBV6-1; no reliable D call. CDR1 and CDR2 (germline): MNHNS, SASEGT. V was shortened by 1 base and J by 3 bases, with 9 bases between the two germline ends. The CDR3 extends over 15 amino acids. The CDR3 protein is CASSEGGTANEKLFF. CDR3 DNA sequence: TGTGCCAGCAGTGAAGGGGGAACAGCTAATGAAAAACTGTTTTTT.